This T cell receptor (beta chain) was observed in a study of blood T cells in healthy people across ages. Study as a whole: T cells yielded about one barcoded beta molecule per two cells through template switching.

The CDR3 runs 13 residues. CDR1 and CDR2 from the germline V gene are DFQATT and SNEGSKA (reference sequence). Trimming took 3 bases from V and 7 from J, leaving 15 bases between them. The second PCR ran about 6 to 11 cycles with a sample-barcoded 5' primer and J-beta primers. Each cDNA was tagged by a template-switch adaptor containing 12 random nucleotides. Every sample gave at least 2.5 million paired-end reads containing CDR3. Each CDR3 protein is one row after TCRdb ran MiXCR on the 5' RACE reads. The sample comprises over 1,500,000 distinct CDR3 sequences, more than 35% of which are singletons, and 20% to 25% rests with the top ten. Healthy Russian Caucasian donors spanned ages roughly 6 to 90 years.

V is TRBV20-1 and J is TRBJ1-2; D possibly corresponds to TRBD1 (5 bases). The TCR was taken from a human donor in good health. What was sequenced was blood. DNA of the CDR3: TGCAGTGCTAGGAGGGGTAGGTTTAGTGGCTACACCTTC. Translating it yields CSARRGRFSGYTF.